This TCR beta chain originates from a study of T cell repertoires in cytomegalovirus infection. Study overall: Both CMV infection and a matching HLA type were indicated by public TCR beta signatures. General study results and limits: There were carriers of CMV plus the relevant HLA, and cumulative public TCR beta family frequency identified them.

In regard to this clonotype: Antigen: not known.

The CDR3 consists of 15 residues. CDR1 and CDR2 (germline): MDHEN, SYDVKM. V shed 2 bases and J 0 bases; nucleotides not matched to a gene: 4. TCRdb called the reads again in MiXCR, with one record for every CDR3 protein. The table has some 560,000 distinct CDR3 sequences, just under 40% seen once. This sample comprised cultured PBMCs, obtained from culture after CMV antigen stimulation. The receptor was isolated from a human donor in good health (CMV status not recorded). Some clones in this sample may be carry-over from other donors' samples. The rearrangement links TRBV28 to TRBJ2-7, with 7 bases that match TRBD1. The CDR3 sequence is CASSLPGQSSYEQYF. The CDR3 DNA reads as TGTGCCAGCAGTTTACCGGGACAGAGCTCCTACGAGCAGTACTTC.